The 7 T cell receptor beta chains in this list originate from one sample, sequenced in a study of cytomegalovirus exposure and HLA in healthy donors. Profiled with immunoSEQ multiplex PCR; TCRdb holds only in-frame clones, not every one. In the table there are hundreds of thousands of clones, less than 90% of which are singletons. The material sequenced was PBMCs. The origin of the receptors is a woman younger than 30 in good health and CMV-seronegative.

The CDR3 DNA reads as TGTGCCAGCAGCCCGGGACAGGGTGCCAAGCAGTACTTC. As protein: CASSPGQGAKQYF. The chain is built from TRBV6-5 and TRBJ2-7; 9 bases align to TRBD1. Trimming cost V 6 bases and J 8 bases; bases outside gene matches: 8. Germline CDR1 is MNHEY and CDR2 is SVGAGI. This CDR3 contains 13 residues.

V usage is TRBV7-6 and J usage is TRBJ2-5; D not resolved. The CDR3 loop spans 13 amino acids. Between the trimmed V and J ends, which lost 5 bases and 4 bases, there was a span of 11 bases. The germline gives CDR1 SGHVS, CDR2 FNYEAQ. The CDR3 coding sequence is TGTGCCAGCAGCCCATTTCAGTCAGAGACCCAGTACTTC. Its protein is CASSPFQSETQYF.

DNA of the CDR3: TGTGCCAGCAGCTCACGGACAGGGAACGAAAAACTGTTTTTT. Translation gives CASSSRTGNEKLFF. V is TRBV11-2 and J is TRBJ1-4, with 8 bases identical to TRBD1. After removal of 4 bases from V and 8 bases from J, the junction contained 6 bases not matched to a gene. This CDR3 contains 14 residues. Germline lookup yields CDR1 SGHAT and CDR2 FQNNGV.

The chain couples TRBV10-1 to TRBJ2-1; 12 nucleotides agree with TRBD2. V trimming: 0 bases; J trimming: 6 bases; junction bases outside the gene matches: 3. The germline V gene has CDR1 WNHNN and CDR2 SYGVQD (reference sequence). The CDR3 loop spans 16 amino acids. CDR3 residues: CASSESPSGGANEQFF. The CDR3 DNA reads TGCGCCAGCAGTGAGTCCCCTAGCGGGGGGGCCAATGAGCAGTTCTTC.

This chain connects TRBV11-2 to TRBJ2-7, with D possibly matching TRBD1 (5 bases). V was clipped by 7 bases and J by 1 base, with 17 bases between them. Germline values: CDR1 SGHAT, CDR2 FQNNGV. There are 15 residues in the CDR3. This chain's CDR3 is CASNPQARVSYEQYF. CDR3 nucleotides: TGTGCCAGCAATCCGCAGGCCAGGGTTTCCTACGAGCAGTACTTC.

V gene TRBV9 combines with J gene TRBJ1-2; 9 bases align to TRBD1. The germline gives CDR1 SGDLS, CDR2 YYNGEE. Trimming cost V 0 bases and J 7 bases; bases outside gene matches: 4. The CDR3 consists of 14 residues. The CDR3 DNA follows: TGTGCCAGCAGCGTAGGGGACAGGGTAGGTGGCTACACCTTC. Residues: CASSVGDRVGGYTF. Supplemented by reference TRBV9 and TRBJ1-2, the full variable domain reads DSGVTQTPKHLITATGQRVTLRCSPRSGDLSVYWYQQSLDQGLQFLIQYYNGEERAKGNILERFSAQQFPDLHSELNLSSLELGDSALYFCASSVGDRVGGYTFGSGTRLTVV.

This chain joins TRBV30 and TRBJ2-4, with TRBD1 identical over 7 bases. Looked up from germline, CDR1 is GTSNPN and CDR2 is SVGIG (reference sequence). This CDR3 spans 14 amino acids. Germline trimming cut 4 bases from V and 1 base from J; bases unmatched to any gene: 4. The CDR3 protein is CAWTTGNAKNIQYF. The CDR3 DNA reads TGTGCCTGGACGACAGGGAATGCCAAAAACATTCAGTACTTC. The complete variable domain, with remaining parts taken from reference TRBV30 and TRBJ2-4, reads SQTIHQWPATLVQPVGSPLSLECTVEGTSNPNLYWYRQAAGRGLQLLFYSVGIGQISSEVPQNLSASRPQDRQFILSSKKLLLSDSGFYLCAWTTGNAKNIQYFGAGTRLSVL.